This is a list of T cell receptor beta chains from one sample in a study of shared clonotypes between healthy human individuals. Assay used: immunoSEQ multiplex PCR; TCRdb lists only in-frame clones, some missing. Among under 550,000 clones listed, 90% to 96% were seen once. The sequenced sample was naive CD4+ T cells sorted from blood. All receptors derive from a woman in her 30s in good health. Each CDR3 is given with its conserved first and last residue. D genes are given only for firm matches. Clone size is not always given. Where it is, it says once, few, many or a class for expanded clones.

DNA | CDR3 | J | D | V | size
TGTGCCAGCTCACCAGCGGAGATGAACACTGAAGCTTTCTTT | CASSPAEMNTEAFF | TRBJ1-1 | NA | TRBV18 | NA
TGTGCCAGCAGCCCTAACGGGGGGACGGGTGAAGCTTTCTTT | CASSPNGGTGEAFF | TRBJ1-1 | NA | TRBV2 | NA
TGCGCCAGCAGCTCAGGGGGGGACTATGGCTACACCTTC | CASSSGGDYGYTF | TRBJ1-2 | TRBD1 | TRBV10-2 | NA
TGTGCCAGCAGCGAGGCACAGGGGGGCGACTACGAGCAGTACTTC | CASSEAQGGDYEQYF | TRBJ2-7 | TRBD1 | TRBV28 | NA
TGTGCCAGCAGCTTTGACGCTACGCGAGGCCCCTACGAGCAGTACTTC | CASSFDATRGPYEQYF | TRBJ2-7 | NA | TRBV11-2 | NA
TGTGCCAGTGGACAGGGAAGGAGTTCCTACGAGCAGTACTTC | CASGQGRSSYEQYF | TRBJ2-7 | TRBD1 | TRBV27 | NA
TGTGCCAGCAGTTACGGGGACAGGGGCGCTGAAGCTTTCTTT | CASSYGDRGAEAFF | TRBJ1-1 | TRBD1 | TRBV6-5 | NA
TGTGCCAGCAGCGTGAACAGGGACGATACGCAGTATTTT | CASSVNRDDTQYF | TRBJ2-3 | NA | TRBV7-2 | NA
TGTGCCAGCAGCTCCGGGACAAGTTACGAGCAGTACTTC | CASSSGTSYEQYF | TRBJ2-7 | NA | TRBV11-2 | NA
TGCGCCAGCAGCCAAAATCCTAGACAGCCAACTAATGAAAAACTGTTTTTT | CASSQNPRQPTNEKLFF | TRBJ1-4 | NA | TRBV4-1 | NA
TGTGCCACCAGCAGAGCGGCGGGTAATAATTCACCCCTCCACTTT | CATSRAAGNNSPLHF | TRBJ1-6 | NA | TRBV15 | NA
TGTGCCAGCAGCTTAGGCTTGGACAGGGTCCACGAGCAGTACTTC | CASSLGLDRVHEQYF | TRBJ2-7 | TRBD1 | TRBV7-6 | NA
TGCGCCAGCAGCATGGACAGGGGTTTGGATGAGCAGTTCTTC | CASSMDRGLDEQFF | TRBJ2-1 | TRBD1 | TRBV5-1 | NA
TGCGCCAGCAGCCATGCGGACAGGGCTCTGGCGAGTTTAGCAACTAATGAAAAACTGTTTTTT | CASSHADRALASLATNEKLFF | TRBJ1-4 | TRBD1 | TRBV4-1 | NA
TGTGCCACAACCAGGGGACAGGGACCCTACGAGCAGTACTTC | CATTRGQGPYEQYF | TRBJ2-7 | TRBD1 | TRBV10-3 | once
TGTGCCAGCAGCTTGAACAGGCTGGAAGGCTACACCTTC | CASSLNRLEGYTF | TRBJ1-2 | NA | TRBV5-4 | NA
TGTGCCAGTGACCTTGGGTGGATAGATCAGCCCCAGCATTTT | CASDLGWIDQPQHF | TRBJ1-5 | NA | TRBV19 | NA
TGTGCCAGCAGTTTTTCGCAGAGCTCCTACGAGCAGTACTTC | CASSFSQSSYEQYF | TRBJ2-7 | NA | TRBV27 | NA
TGTGCCAGTAGTATGACAGGTAGCTCCTACGAGCAGTACTTC | CASSMTGSSYEQYF | TRBJ2-7 | NA | TRBV19 | NA
TGTGCCAGCAGCTTAGGTTGGGGCCACGATACCACAGATACGCAGTATTTT | CASSLGWGHDTTDTQYF | TRBJ2-3 | NA | TRBV11-2 | NA
TGTGCCAGCAGCTTTGGGACGGTTGACACTGAAGCTTTCTTT | CASSFGTVDTEAFF | TRBJ1-1 | NA | TRBV7-2 | NA
TGTGCCAGCTCACCACCGTTCGGCGGAGGGGACAATGAGCAGTTCTTC | CASSPPFGGGDNEQFF | TRBJ2-1 | NA | TRBV18 | once
TGCGCCAGCAGCCTTGGACAGGGGAATCGCGGCTACACCTTC | CASSLGQGNRGYTF | TRBJ1-2 | TRBD1 | TRBV5-1 | NA
TGTGCCAGCAGTTTTACAGGGGGATCTGGGGCCAACGTCCTGACTTTC | CASSFTGGSGANVLTF | TRBJ2-6 | TRBD1 | TRBV27 | NA
TGTGCCAGCAGTTTGGGATCCGGGGAGCTGTTTTTT | CASSLGSGELFF | TRBJ2-2 | NA | TRBV28 | few
TGTGCCAGCAGTTCAACAGCAAACTCTGGAAACACCATATATTTT | CASSSTANSGNTIYF | TRBJ1-3 | NA | TRBV6-6 | NA
TGTGCCAGCATGAAGGGTGGCGGGGGGACCAAAAACATTCAGTACTTC | CASMKGGGGTKNIQYF | TRBJ2-4 | TRBD2 | TRBV25-1 | NA
TGTGCCAGCAGACCAAACCGGGACGGAGCCTACGAGCAGTACTTC | CASRPNRDGAYEQYF | TRBJ2-7 | NA | TRBV6-1 | NA
TGTGCCAGCAGTTACGGGGGACAGGAGATCCACGAGCAGTACTTC | CASSYGGQEIHEQYF | TRBJ2-7 | TRBD1 | TRBV6-6 | once
TGTGCCTGGAGTGTACTGGGGACAACCTATGGCTACACCTTC | CAWSVLGTTYGYTF | TRBJ1-2 | NA | TRBV30 | NA
TGTGCCAGCACCGTACAAGGTGCTACTGAAGCTTTCTTT | CASTVQGATEAFF | TRBJ1-1 | NA | TRBV28 | NA
TGTGCCAGCAGCCAAGATGGGGTCCACGAGCAGTACTTC | CASSQDGVHEQYF | TRBJ2-7 | NA | TRBV11-2 | NA
TGTGCCAGCAGCGTAGAACCCCCTCTGGTTCCCGGGGAGCTGTTTTTT | CASSVEPPLVPGELFF | TRBJ2-2 | NA | TRBV9 | NA
TGCGCCAGCAGCACGGGACTAGCGGGAGGTTTCGGGGAGCTGTTTTTT | CASSTGLAGGFGELFF | TRBJ2-2 | TRBD2 | TRBV5-1 | once
TGTGCCAGCAGTTACAGGTCAGGCAATCAGCCCCAGCATTTT | CASSYRSGNQPQHF | TRBJ1-5 | NA | TRBV6-5 | NA
TGTGCCAGCAGTTCCACTCCTCTTACAGCGGGACTGTTTTTT | CASSSTPLTAGLFF | TRBJ1-4 | NA | TRBV28 | NA
TGTGCCAGCAGCAACGGACAGGGGCCGTGCTATGGCTACACCTTC | CASSNGQGPCYGYTF | TRBJ1-2 | NA | TRBV21-1 | NA
TGTGCCAGCAGTTACAGGTCCGGGCCCACTGAAGCTTTCTTT | CASSYRSGPTEAFF | TRBJ1-1 | NA | TRBV6-6 | NA
TGTGCCAGCAGCTCCAGGGGCCCAGAGACCCAGTACTTC | CASSSRGPETQYF | TRBJ2-5 | NA | TRBV11-2 | NA
TGTGCCAGCAGTCCCACAGTTAGCACAGATACGCAGTATTTT | CASSPTVSTDTQYF | TRBJ2-3 | NA | TRBV27 | NA
TGTGCCAGCAGCGTAGCAGTTACGAACACTGAAGCTTTCTTT | CASSVAVTNTEAFF | TRBJ1-1 | NA | TRBV9 | NA